Detailed here is one T cell receptor (beta chain). This sample was taken from a study of blood T cell repertoires in COVID-19. CDR3 length: 14 amino acids. The V gene's germline CDR1 is SGDLS and CDR2 YYNGEE. V was shortened by 3 bases and J by 4 bases, with 10 bases between the two germline ends. Repertoires were generated with immunoSEQ multiplex PCR, while TCRdb's copy carries only in-frame clones and drops some. The table records over 200,000 clones, over 70% of them present only once. The rearrangement links TRBV9 to TRBJ2-2; no clear D gene. Sequencing input: peripheral blood. The clonotype comes from a man older than 75 with acute or convalescent COVID-19. The CDR3 sequence: CASSARASTGELFF. CDR3 sequence (DNA): TGTGCCAGCAGCGCGCGTGCCTCCACCGGGGAGCTGTTTTTT.